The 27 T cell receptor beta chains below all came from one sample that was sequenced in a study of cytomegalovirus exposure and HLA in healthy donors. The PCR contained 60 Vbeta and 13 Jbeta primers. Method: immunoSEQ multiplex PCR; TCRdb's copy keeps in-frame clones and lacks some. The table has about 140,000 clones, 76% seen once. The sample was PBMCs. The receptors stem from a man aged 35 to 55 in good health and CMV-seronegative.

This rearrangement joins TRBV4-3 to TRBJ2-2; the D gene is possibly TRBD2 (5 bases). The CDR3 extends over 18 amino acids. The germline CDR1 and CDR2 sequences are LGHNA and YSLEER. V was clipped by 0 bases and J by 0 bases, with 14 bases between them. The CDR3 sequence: CASSQDLVGGANTGELFF. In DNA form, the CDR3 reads TGCGCCAGCAGCCAAGATCTCGTTGGAGGAGCGAACACCGGGGAGCTGTTTTTT.

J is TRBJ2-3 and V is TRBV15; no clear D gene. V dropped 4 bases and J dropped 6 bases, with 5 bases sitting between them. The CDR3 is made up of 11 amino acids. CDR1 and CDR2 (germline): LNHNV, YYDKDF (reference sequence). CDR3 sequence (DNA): TGTGCCACCAGCACGTCCGATACGCAGTATTTT. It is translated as CATSTSDTQYF.

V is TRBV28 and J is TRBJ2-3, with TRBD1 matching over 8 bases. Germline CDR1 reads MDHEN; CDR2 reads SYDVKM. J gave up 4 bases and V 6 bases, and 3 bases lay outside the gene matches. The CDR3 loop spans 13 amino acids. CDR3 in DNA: TGTGCCAGCAGCCACAGGGGGTCAGATACGCAGTATTTT. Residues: CASSHRGSDTQYF.

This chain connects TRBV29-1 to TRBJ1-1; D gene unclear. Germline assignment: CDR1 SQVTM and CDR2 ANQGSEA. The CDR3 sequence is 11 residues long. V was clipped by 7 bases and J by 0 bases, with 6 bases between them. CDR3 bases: TGCAGCGCTCAGATGAACACTGAAGCTTTCTTT. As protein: CSAQMNTEAFF.

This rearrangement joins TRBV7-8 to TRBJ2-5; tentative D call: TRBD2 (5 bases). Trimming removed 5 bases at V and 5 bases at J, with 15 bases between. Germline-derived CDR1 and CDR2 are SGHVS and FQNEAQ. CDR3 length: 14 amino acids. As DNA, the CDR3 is TGTGCCAGCAGCCGAGGTCGGGGAATGGAGACCCAGTACTTC. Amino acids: CASSRGRGMETQYF.

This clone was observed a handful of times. CDR3: CASSLVQGDRYEQYF. CDR3 bases: TGCGCCAGCAGCTTGGTACAGGGGGACAGATACGAGCAGTACTTC. The rearrangement uses TRBV5-1 and TRBJ2-7, with TRBD1 matching over 8 bases. V trimming: 0 bases; J trimming: 4 bases; junction bases outside the gene matches: 6. CDR1 and CDR2 from the germline V gene are SGHRS and YFSETQ. There are 15 residues in the CDR3.

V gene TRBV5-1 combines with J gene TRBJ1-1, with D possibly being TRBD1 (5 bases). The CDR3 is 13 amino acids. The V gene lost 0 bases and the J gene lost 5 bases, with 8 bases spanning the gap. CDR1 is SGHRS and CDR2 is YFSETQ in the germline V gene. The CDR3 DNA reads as TGCGCCAGCAGCTTGGGGGGGACTACTGAAGCTTTCTTT. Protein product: CASSLGGTTEAFF. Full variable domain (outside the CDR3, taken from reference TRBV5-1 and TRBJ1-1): KAGVTQTPRYLIKTRGQQVTLSCSPISGHRSVSWYQQTPGQGLQFLFEYFSETQRNKGNFPGRFSGRQFSNSRSEMNVSTLELGDSALYLCASSLGGTTEAFFGQGTRLTVV.

The CDR3 sequence: CASSPGQFIDEQYF. The CDR3, as DNA: TGTGCCAGCAGCCCGGGACAGTTTATTGATGAGCAGTACTTC. V is TRBV7-6 and J is TRBJ2-7, with 7 bases identical to TRBD1. The CDR3 has 14 residues. Looked up from germline, CDR1 is SGHVS and CDR2 is FNYEAQ. J gave up 7 bases and V 5 bases, and 11 bases lay outside the gene matches.

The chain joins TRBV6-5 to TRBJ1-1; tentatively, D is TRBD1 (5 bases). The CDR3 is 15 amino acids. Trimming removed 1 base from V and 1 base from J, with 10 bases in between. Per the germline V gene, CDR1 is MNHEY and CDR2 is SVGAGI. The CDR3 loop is CASSYWAGRNTEAFF. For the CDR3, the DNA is TGTGCCAGCAGTTACTGGGCAGGGCGGAACACTGAAGCTTTCTTT.

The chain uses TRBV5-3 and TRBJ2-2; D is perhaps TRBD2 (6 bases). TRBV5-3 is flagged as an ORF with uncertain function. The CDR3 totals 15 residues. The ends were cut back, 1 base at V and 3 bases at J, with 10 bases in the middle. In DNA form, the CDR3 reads TGTGCCAGAAGCTTGTCGGAGGGCCACACCGGGGAGCTGTTTTTT. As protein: CARSLSEGHTGELFF.

The CDR3, as DNA: TGTGCCAGCAGCATCGGGAGGGAGGCCTACGAGCAGTACTTC. This codes for CASSIGREAYEQYF. This chain uses TRBV5-8 with TRBJ2-7; 8 positions match TRBD2. With V trimmed by 4 bases and J by 2 bases, 5 bases remained unmatched. Germline values: CDR1 SGHTS, CDR2 YDEGEE. This CDR3 has 14 residues.

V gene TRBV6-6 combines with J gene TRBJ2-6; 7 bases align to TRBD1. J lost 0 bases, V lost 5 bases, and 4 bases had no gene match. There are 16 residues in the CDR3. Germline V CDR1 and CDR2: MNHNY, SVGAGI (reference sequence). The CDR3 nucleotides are TGTGCCAGCAGTCGTAGACAGGGCTCTGGGGCCAACGTCCTGACTTTC. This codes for CASSRRQGSGANVLTF.

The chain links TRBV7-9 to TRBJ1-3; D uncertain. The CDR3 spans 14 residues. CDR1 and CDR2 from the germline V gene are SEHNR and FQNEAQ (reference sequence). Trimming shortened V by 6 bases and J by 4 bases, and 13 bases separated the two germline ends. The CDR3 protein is CASSWERSGNTIYF. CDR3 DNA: TGTGCCAGCAGTTGGGAGCGTTCAGGAAACACCATATATTTT.

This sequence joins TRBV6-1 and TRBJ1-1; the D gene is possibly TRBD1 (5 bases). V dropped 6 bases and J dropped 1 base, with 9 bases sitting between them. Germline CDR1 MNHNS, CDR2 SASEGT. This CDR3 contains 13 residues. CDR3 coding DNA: TGTGCCAGCAGGCTGACAGAGAACACTGAAGCTTTCTTT. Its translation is CASRLTENTEAFF.

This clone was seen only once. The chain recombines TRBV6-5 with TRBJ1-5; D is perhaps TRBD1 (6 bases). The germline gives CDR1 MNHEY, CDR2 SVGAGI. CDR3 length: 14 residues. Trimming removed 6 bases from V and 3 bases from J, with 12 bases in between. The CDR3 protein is CASRRGGTNQPQHF. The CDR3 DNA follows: TGTGCCAGCAGACGGGGGGGCACCAATCAGCCCCAGCATTTT.

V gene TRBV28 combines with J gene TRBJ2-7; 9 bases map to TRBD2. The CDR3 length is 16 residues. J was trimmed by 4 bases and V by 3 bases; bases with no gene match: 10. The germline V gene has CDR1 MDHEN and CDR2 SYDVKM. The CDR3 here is CASSFMRREGGYEQYF. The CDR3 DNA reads TGTGCCAGCAGTTTTATGCGGCGGGAGGGCGGATACGAGCAGTACTTC.

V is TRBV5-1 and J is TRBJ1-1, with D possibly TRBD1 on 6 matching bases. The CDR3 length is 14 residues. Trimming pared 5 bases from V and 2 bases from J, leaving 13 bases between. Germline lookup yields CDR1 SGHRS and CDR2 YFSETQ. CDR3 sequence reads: CASRRQETNTEAFF. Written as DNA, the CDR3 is TGCGCCAGCAGACGACAGGAAACAAACACTGAAGCTTTCTTT.

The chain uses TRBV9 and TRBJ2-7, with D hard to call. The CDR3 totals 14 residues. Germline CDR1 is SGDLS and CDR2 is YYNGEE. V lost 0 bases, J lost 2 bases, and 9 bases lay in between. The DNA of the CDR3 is TGTGCCAGCAGCGTAGAAGATGCAGCCTACGAGCAGTACTTC. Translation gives CASSVEDAAYEQYF.

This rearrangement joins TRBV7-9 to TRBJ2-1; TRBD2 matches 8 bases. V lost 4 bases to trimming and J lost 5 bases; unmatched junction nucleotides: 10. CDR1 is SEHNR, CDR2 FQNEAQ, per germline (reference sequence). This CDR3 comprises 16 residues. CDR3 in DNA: TGTGCCAGCAGCTCAATTCAGCGGGGGACTCACAATGAGCAGTTCTTC. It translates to CASSSIQRGTHNEQFF.

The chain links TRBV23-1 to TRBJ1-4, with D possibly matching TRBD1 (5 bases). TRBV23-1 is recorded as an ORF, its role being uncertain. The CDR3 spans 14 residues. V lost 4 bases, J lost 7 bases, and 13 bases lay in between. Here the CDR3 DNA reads TGCGCCAGCAGTCCCCAGGGACTAACTGAAAAACTGTTTTTT. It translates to CASSPQGLTEKLFF.

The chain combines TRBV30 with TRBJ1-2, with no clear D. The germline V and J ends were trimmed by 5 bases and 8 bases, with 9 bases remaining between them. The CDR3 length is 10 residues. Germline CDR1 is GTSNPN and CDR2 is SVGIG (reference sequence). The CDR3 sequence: CAWDTTGYTF. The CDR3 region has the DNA TGTGCCTGGGACACAACGGGCTACACCTTC. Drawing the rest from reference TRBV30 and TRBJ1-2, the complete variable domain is SQTIHQWPATLVQPVGSPLSLECTVEGTSNPNLYWYRQAAGRGLQLLFYSVGIGQISSEVPQNLSASRPQDRQFILSSKKLLLSDSGFYLCAWDTTGYTFGSGTRLTVV.

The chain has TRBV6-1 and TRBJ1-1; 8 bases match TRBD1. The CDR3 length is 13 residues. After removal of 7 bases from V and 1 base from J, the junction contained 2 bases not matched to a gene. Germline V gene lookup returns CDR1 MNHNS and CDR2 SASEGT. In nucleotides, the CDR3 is TGTGCCAGCATGGGGACAGGGAACACTGAAGCTTTCTTT. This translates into CASMGTGNTEAFF.

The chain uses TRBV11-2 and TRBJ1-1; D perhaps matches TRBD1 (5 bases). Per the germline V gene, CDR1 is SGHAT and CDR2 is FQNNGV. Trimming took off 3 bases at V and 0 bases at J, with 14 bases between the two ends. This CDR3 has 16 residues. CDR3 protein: CASSFPVQEMNTEAFF. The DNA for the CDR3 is TGTGCCAGCAGCTTTCCCGTACAGGAGATGAACACTGAAGCTTTCTTT.

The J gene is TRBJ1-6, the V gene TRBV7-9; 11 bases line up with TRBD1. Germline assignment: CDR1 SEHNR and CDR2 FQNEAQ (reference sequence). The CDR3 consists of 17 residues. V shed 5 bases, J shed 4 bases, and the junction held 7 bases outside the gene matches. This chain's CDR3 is CASSPRDRGSYNSPLHF. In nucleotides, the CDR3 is TGTGCCAGCAGCCCCCGGGACAGGGGGTCTTATAATTCACCCCTCCACTTT. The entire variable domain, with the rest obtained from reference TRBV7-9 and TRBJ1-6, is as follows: DTGVSQNPRHKITKRGQNVTFRCDPISEHNRLYWYRQTLGQGPEFLTYFQNEAQLEKSRLLSDRFSAERPKGSFSTLEIQRTEQGDSAMYLCASSPRDRGSYNSPLHFGNGTRLTVT.

Here the CDR3 reads CASSQTGLANNEQFF. CDR3 bases: TGTGCCAGCAGCCAAACGGGACTAGCAAACAATGAGCAGTTCTTC. This chain connects TRBV11-2 to TRBJ2-1; 9 bases are shared with TRBD2. The V segment lost 5 bases and the J segment 5 bases; nucleotides outside the gene matches: 7. The CDR3 runs 15 residues. The germline V gene has CDR1 SGHAT and CDR2 FQNNGV. The variable domain in full, with the rest retrieved from reference TRBV11-2 and TRBJ2-1, is EAGVAQSPRYKIIEKRQSVAFWCNPISGHATLYWYQQILGQGPKLLIQFQNNGVVDDSQLPKDRFSAERLKGVDSTLKIQPAKLEDSAVYLCASSQTGLANNEQFFGPGTRLTVL.

CDR3 sequence (DNA): TGCGCCAGCAGCCAAGATTCGGACACCCAAAACACCTTC. Encoded protein: CASSQDSDTQNTF. The rearrangement joins TRBV4-3 to TRBJ1-2; D is perhaps TRBD1 (5 bases). Germline CDR1 LGHNA, CDR2 YSLEER. The ends were cut back, 0 bases at V and 12 bases at J, with 14 bases in the middle. The CDR3 totals 13 residues.

The CDR3 sequence is CASSSFTGELFF. The CDR3 DNA is TGTGCCAGCAGTTCTTTCACCGGGGAGCTGTTTTTT. This chain joins TRBV27 and TRBJ2-2; D is unresolved. Trimming left V 4 bases short and J 4 bases short, with 4 bases between. The CDR3 extends over 12 amino acids. Germline V lookup: CDR1 MNHEY, CDR2 SMNVEV (reference sequence).